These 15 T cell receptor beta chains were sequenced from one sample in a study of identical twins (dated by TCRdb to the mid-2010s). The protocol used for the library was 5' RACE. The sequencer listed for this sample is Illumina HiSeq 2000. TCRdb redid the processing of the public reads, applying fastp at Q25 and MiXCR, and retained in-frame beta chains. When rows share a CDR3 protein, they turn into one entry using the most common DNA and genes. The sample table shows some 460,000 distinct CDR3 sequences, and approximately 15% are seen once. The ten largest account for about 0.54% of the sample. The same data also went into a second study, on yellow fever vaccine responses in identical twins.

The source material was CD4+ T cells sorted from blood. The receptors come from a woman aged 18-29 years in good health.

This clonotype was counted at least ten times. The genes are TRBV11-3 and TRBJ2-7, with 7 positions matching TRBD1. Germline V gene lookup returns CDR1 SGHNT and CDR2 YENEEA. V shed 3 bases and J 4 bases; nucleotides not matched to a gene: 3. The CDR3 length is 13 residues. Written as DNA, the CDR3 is TGTGCCAGCAGCTTTCGGACAGGTTACGAGCAGTACTTC. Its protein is CASSFRTGYEQYF.

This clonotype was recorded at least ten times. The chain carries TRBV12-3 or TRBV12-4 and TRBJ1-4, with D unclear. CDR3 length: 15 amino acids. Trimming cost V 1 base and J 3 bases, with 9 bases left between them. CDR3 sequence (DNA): TGTGCCAGCAGTTTAGAAGCTCGGGCTAATGAAAAACTGTTTTTT. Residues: CASSLEARANEKLFF.

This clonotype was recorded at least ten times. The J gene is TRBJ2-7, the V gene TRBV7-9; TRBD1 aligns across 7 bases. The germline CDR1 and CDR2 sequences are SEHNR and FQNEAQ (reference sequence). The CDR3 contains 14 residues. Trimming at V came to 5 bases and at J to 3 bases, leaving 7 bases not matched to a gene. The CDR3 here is CASSLAGTDYEQYF. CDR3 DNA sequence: TGTGCCAGCAGCCTTGCCGGGACAGACTACGAGCAGTACTTC.

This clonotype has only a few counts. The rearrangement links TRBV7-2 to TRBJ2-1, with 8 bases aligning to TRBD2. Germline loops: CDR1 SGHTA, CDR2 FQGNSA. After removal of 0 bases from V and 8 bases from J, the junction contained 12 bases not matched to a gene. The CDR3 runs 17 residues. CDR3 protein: CASSLAPGLESVHEQFF. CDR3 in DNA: TGTGCCAGCAGCTTAGCCCCGGGACTAGAGTCTGTGCATGAGCAGTTCTTC.

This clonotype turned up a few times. CDR3 sequence (DNA): TGCGCCAGCAGCCAAGATTCGGGGGATGAAAAACTGTTTTTT. Its translation is CASSQDSGDEKLFF. The chain couples TRBV4-1 to TRBJ1-4; a possible D gene is TRBD1 (5 bases). The length of the CDR3 is 14 residues. The germline gives CDR1 MGHRA, CDR2 YSYEKL. Trimming pared 0 bases from V and 6 bases from J, leaving 8 bases between.

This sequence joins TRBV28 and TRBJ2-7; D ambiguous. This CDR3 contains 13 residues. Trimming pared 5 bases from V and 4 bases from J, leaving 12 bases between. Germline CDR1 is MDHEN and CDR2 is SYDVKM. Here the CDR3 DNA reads TGTGCCAGCAGTCGGCCACTGGGGTACGAGCAGTACTTC. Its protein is CASSRPLGYEQYF. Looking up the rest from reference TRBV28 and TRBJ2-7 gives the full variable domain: DVKVTQSSRYLVKRTGEKVFLECVQDMDHENMFWYRQDPGLGLRLIYFSYDVKMKEKGDIPEGYSVSREKKERFSLILESASTNQTSMYLCASSRPLGYEQYFGPGTRLTVT.

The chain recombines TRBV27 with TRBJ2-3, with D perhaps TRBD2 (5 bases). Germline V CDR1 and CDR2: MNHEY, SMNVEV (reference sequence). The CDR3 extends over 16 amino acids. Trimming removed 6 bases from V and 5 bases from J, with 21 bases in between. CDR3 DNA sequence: TGTGCCAGCAGCCCCCTCCGGACGGGATGGGTAGATACGCAGTATTTT. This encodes CASSPLRTGWVDTQYF.

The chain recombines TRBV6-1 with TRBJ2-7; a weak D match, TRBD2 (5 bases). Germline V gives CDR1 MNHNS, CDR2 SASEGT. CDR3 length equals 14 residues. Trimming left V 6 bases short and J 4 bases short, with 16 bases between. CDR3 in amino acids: CASSQGGREYEQYF. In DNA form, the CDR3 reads TGTGCCAGCAGCCAAGGCGGTAGGGAGTACGAGCAGTACTTC.

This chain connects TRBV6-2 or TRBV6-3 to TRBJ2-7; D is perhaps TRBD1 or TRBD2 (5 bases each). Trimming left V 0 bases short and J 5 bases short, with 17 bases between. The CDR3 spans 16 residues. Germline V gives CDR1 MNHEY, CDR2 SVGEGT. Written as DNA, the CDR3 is TGTGCCAGCAGTTACTCGAGGGGACGTCCTTGGCACGAGCAGTACTTC. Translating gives CASSYSRGRPWHEQYF.

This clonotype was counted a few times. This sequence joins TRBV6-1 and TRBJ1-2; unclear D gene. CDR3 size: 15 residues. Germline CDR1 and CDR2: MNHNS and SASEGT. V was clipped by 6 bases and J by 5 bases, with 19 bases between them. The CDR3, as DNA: TGTGCCAGCAGCCCCGGACTAACCCTAAGTTATGGCTACACCTTC. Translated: CASSPGLTLSYGYTF.

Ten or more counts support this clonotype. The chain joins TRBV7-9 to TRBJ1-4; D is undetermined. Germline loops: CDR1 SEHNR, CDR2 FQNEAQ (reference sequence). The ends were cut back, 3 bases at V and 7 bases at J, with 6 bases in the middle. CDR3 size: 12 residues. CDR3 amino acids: CASSLGFEKLFF. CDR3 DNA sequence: TGTGCCAGCAGCTTGGGATTTGAAAAACTGTTTTTT.

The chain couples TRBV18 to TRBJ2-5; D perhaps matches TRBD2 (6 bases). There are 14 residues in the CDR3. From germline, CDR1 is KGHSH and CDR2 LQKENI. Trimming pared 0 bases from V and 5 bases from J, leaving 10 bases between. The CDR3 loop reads CASSPPGGEETQYF. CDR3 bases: TGTGCCAGCTCACCACCGGGAGGAGAGGAGACCCAGTACTTC.

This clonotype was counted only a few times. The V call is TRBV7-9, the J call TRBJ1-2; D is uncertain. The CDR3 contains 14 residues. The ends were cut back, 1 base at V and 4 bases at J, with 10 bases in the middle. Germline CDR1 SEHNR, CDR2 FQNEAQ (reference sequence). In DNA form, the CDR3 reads TGTGCCAGCAGCTTAGGTCGGACGTCCTATGGCTACACCTTC. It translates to CASSLGRTSYGYTF.

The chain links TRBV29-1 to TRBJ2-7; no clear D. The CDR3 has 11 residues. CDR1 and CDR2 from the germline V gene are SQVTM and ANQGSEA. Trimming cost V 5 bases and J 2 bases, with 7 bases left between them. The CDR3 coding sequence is TGCAGCGTTTTTGTGACCTACGAGCAGTACTTC. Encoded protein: CSVFVTYEQYF.

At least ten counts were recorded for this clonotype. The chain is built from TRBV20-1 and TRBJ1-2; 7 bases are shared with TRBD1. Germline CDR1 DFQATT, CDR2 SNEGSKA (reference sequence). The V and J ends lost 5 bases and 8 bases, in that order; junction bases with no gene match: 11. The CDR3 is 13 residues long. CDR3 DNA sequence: TGCAGTGCTGGGGACAGTGCTCCGGGCGGCTACACCTTC. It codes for CSAGDSAPGGYTF.